This T cell receptor (beta chain) appears in the sequencing data of a study of CD8+ T cells in alopecia areata. RNA was isolated and reverse transcribed to cDNA, the sequencing template. TCRdb keeps only in-frame clones here, not all; method: immunoSEQ multiplex PCR. The sample contains around 190,000 clones, 60% of which appear only once. The trim removed 3 bases at V and 0 bases at J, leaving 5 bases unmatched. Germline V CDR1 and CDR2: SNHLY, FYNNEI. The CDR3 is 16 residues long. Overall study findings and caveats: Tofacitinib did not eliminate many expanded lesional clones from scalp or blood.

The sample's treatment: oral pan-JAK inhibitor, 5-10 mg twice daily. There are a few counts of this clone. Antigen unknown. This clonotype was obtained from a human donor with alopecia areata. Source: CD4+ T cells sorted from blood, taken at week 4, from a patient treated with tofacitinib. The V call is TRBV2, the J call TRBJ2-1; 7 bases are shared with TRBD2. CDR3 residues: CASSDSSGPSYNEQFF. CDR3 nucleotides: TGTGCCAGCAGTGATAGTAGCGGGCCCTCCTACAATGAGCAGTTCTTC.